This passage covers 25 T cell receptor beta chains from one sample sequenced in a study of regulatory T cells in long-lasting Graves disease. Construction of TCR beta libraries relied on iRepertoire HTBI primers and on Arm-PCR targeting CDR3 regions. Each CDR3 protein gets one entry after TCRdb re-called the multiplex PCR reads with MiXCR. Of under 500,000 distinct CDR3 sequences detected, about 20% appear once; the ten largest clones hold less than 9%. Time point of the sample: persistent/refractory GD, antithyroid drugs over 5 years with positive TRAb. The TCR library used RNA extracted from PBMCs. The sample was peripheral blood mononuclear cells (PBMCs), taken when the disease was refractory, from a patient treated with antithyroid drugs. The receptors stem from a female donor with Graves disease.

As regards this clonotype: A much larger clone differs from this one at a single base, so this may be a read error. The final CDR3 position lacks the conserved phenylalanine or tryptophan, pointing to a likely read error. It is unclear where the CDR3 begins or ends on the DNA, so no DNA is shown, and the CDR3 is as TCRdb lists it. This CDR3 reads CASSTGVGGGEGYS. V gene TRBV11-2 combines with J gene TRBJ2-4; the table's D gene call, TRBD1, was not cross checked with the DNA. Including both end residues, the CDR3 is 14 amino acids long. CDR1 and CDR2 from the germline V gene are SGHAT and FQNNGV.

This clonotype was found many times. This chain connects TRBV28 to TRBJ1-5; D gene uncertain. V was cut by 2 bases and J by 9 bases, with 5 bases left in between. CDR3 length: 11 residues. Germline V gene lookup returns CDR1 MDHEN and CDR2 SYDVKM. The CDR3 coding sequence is TGTGCCAGCAGTTTAGGGGTGCCCCAGCATTTT. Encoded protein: CASSLGVPQHF.

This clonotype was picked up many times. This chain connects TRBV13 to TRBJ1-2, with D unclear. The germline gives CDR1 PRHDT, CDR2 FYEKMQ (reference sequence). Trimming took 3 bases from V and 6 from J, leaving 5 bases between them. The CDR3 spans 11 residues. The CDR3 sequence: CASSFTDGYTF. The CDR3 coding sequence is TGTGCCAGCAGCTTTACAGATGGCTACACCTTC. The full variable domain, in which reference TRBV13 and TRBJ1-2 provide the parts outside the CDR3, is AAGVIQSPRHLIKEKRETATLKCYPIPRHDTVYWYQQGPGQDPQFLISFYEKMQSDKGSIPDRFSAQQFSDYHSELNMSSLELGDSALYFCASSFTDGYTFGSGTRLTVV.

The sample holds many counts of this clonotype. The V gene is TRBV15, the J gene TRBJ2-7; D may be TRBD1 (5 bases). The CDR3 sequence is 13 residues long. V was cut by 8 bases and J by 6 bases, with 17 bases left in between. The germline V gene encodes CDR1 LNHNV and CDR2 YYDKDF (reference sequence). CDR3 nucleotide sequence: TGTGCCACCTCACGGACACCCCCGGGCGAGCAGTACTTC. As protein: CATSRTPPGEQYF.

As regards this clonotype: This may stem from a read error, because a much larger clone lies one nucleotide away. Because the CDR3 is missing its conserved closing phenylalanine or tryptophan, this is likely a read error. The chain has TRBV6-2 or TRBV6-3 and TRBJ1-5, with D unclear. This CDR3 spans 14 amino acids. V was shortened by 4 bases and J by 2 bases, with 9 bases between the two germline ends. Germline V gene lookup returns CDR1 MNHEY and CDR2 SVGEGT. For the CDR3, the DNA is TGTGCCAGCAGTTCCCCTCATGGCAATCAGCCCCAGCATTTA. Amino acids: CASSSPHGNQPQHL.

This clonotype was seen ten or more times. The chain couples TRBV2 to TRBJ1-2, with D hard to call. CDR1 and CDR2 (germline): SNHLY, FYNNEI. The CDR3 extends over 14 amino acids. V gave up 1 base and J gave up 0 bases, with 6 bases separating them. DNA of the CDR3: TGTGCCAGCAGTGAAGGCAGGACTAACTATGGCTACACCTTC. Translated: CASSEGRTNYGYTF.

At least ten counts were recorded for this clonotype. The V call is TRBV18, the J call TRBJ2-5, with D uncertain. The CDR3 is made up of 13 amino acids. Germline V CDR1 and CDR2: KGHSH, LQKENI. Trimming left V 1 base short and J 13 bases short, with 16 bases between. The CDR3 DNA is TGTGCCAGCTCACCACGAGATTCGAGGCCCCTGTACTTC. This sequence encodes CASSPRDSRPLYF. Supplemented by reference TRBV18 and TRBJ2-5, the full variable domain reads NAGVMQNPRHLVRRRGQEARLRCSPMKGHSHVYWYRQLPEEGLKFMVYLQKENIIDESGMPKERFSAEFPKEGPSILRIQQVVRGDSAAYFCASSPRDSRPLYFGPGTRLLVL.

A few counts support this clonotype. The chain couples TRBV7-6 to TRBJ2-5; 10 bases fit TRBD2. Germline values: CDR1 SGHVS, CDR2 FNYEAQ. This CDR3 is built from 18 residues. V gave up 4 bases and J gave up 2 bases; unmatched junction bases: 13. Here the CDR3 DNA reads TGTGCCAGCAGCTACGGACTAGCGGCCATACCCGCACAAGAGACCCAGTACTTC. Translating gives CASSYGLAAIPAQETQYF.

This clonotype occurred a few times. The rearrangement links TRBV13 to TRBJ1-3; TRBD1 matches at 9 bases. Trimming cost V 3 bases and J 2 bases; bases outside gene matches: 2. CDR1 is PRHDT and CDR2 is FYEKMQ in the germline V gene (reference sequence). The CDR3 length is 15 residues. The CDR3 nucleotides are TGTGCCAGCAGCTTTGGGACAGGGACTGGAAACACCATATATTTT. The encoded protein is CASSFGTGTGNTIYF.

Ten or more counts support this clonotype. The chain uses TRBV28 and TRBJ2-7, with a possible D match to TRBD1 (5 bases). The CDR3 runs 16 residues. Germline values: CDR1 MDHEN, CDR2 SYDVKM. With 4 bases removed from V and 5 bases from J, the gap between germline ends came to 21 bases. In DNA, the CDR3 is TGTGCCAGCAGTTCTCTTACCTATGGACAAAACAACGAGCAGTACTTC. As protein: CASSSLTYGQNNEQYF. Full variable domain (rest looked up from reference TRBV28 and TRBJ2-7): DVKVTQSSRYLVKRTGEKVFLECVQDMDHENMFWYRQDPGLGLRLIYFSYDVKMKEKGDIPEGYSVSREKKERFSLILESASTNQTSMYLCASSSLTYGQNNEQYFGPGTRLTVT.

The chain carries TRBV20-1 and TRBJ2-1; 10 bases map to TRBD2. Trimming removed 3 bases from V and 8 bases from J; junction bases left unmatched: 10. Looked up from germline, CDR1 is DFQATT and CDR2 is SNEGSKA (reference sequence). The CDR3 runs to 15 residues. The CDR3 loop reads CSARRRSGRHHEQFF. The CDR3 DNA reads TGCAGTGCTAGGAGGCGTAGCGGGAGGCACCATGAGCAGTTCTTC.

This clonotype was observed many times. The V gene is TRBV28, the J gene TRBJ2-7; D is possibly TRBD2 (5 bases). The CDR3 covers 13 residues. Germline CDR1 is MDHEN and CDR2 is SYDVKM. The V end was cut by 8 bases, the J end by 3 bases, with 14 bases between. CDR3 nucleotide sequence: TGTGCCAGCCGGGGAGTTCACCTCTACGAGCAGTACTTC. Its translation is CASRGVHLYEQYF.

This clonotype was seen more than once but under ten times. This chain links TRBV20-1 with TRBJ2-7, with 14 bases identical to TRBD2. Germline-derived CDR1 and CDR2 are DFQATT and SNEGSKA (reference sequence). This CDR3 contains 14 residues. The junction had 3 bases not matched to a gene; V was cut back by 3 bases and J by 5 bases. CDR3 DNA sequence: TGCAGTGCTAGTTCGGGACTAGCGGGAGACGAGCAGTACTTC. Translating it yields CSASSGLAGDEQYF.

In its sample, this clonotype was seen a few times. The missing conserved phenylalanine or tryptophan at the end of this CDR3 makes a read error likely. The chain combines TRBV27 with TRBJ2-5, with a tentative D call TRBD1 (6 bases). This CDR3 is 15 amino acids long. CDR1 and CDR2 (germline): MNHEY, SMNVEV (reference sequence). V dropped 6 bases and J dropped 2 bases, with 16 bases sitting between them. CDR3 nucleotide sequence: TGTGCCAGCAGCCCCCCCGGGACATCTCAAGAGACCCAGTACTCC. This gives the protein CASSPPGTSQETQYS.

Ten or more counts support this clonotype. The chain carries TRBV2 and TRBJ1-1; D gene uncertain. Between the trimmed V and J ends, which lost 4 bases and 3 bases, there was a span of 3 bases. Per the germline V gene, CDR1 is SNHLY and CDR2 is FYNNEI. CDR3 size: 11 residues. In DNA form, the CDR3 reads TGTGCCAGCAGTGGTGACACTGAAGCTTTCTTT. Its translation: CASSGDTEAFF.

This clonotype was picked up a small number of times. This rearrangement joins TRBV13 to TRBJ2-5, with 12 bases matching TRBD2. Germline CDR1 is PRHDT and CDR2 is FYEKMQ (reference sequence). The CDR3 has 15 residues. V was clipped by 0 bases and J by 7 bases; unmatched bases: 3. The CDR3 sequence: CASSLGTSGSGTQYF. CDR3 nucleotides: TGTGCCAGCAGCTTAGGGACTAGCGGGAGTGGGACCCAGTACTTC.

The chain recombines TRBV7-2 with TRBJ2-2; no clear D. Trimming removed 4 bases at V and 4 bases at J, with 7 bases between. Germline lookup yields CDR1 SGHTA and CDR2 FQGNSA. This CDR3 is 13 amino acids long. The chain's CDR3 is CASSSQLTGELFF. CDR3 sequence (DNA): TGTGCCAGCAGCTCGCAGCTCACCGGGGAGCTGTTTTTT.

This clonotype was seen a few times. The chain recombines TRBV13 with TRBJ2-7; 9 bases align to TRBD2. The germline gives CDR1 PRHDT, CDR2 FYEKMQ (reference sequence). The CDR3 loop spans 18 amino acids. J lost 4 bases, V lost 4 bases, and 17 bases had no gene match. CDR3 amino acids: CASSSHTPGEREEYEQYF. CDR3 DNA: TGTGCCAGCAGCTCCCACACTCCCGGGGAGCGGGAGGAGTACGAGCAGTACTTC.

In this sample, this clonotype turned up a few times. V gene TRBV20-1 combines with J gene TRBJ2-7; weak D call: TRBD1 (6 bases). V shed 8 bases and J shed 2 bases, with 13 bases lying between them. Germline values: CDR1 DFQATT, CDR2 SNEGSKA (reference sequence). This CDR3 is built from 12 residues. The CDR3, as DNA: TGCAGTACTCCACAGGGTACCTACGAGCAGTACTTC. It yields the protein CSTPQGTYEQYF.

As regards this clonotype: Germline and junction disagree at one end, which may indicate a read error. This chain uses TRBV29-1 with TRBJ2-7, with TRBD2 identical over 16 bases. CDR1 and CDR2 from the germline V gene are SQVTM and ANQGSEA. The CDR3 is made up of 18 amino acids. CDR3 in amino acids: CSVAPGLAGGPRFHEQCF. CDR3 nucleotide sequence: TGCAGCGTTGCCCCGGGACTAGCGGGAGGGCCCCGCTTCCACGAGCAGTGCTTC.

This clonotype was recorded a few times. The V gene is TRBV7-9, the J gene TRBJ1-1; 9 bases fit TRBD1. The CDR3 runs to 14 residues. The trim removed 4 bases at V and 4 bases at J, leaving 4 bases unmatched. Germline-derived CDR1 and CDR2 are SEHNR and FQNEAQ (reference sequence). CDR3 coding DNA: TGTGCCAGCAGCTCCGGGACAGGGAGCACTGAAGCTTTCTTT. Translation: CASSSGTGSTEAFF.

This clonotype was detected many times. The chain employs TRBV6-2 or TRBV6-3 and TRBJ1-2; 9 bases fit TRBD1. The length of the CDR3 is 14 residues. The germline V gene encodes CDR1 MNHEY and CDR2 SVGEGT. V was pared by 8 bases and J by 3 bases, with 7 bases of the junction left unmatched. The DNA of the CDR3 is TGTGCCAGCGGATGGGGACAGGGTGACTATGGCTACACCTTC. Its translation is CASGWGQGDYGYTF.

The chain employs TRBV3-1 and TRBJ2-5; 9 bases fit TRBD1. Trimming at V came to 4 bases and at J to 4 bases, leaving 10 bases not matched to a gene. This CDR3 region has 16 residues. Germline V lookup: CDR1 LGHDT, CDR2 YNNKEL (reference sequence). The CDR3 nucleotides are TGTGCCAGCAGCCTCTCTTCGGGGGGACAGGGAGAGACCCAGTACTTC. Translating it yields CASSLSSGGQGETQYF.

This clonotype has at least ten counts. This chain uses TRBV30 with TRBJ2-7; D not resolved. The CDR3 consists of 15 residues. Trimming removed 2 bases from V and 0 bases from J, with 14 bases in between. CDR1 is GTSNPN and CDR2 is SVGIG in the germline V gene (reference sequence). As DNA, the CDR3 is TGTGCCTGGAGTTTTCCCGGGTGGGACTCCTACGAGCAGTACTTC. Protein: CAWSFPGWDSYEQYF.

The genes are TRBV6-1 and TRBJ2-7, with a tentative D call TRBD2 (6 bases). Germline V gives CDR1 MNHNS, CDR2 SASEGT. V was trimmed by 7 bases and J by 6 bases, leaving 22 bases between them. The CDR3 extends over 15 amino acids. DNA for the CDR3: TGTGCCAGCAAGCAGACTTGGACGGGAGTGAGCGAGCAGTACTTC. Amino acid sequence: CASKQTWTGVSEQYF.